This T cell receptor beta chain appears in the sequencing data of a study of T-cell memory formation after mild COVID-19 (dated by TCRdb to about 2021). Background for the entire study: Most TCR sequence clusters were specific to one of the two donors. The cohort comprised two young, previously healthy adult volunteers, one female and one male. In a couple of donors, T-cell clones that expanded and contracted after mild COVID-19 were tracked by sequencing TCRalpha and TCRbeta repertoires over time.

The instrument was an Illumina NovaSeq 6000. cDNA libraries for TCRalpha and TCRbeta were prepared by 5'RACE using constant-segment primers, with sample barcodes and unique molecular identifiers added. Trizol reagent was used to extract RNA from every sample. The libraries were amplified in two PCR steps, and the second step added a second sample barcode and Illumina TruSeq adapters. The libraries were sequenced on an Illumina NovaSeq using 2 x 150 bp paired-end reads. The authors' pipeline ran thus. With migec v1.2.7, reads were demultiplexed and then collapsed into UMI-guided consensus sequences. Using mixcr v2.1.11, the UMI consensuses were aligned to TRA and TRB V and J templates and assembled into clonotypes. A clonotype was counted as expanded or contracted only when both edgeR and NoisET called the clonotype significant, with the noise models trained on biological replicates. For edgeR calls, the cutoffs were a false discovery rate-adjusted p below 0.01 and a log2 fold-change threshold of 1. As an exploratory analysis of dynamics, PCA with hierarchical clustering was applied to max-normalized trajectories of the 1000 most abundant clonotypes. Separately sequenced CD4+ and CD8+ repertoires were used to assign the CD4 or CD8 phenotype of responding clones. The public reads were run again by TCRdb, first through fastp at Q25 and then through MiXCR, and only productive beta chains were kept. A single entry per CDR3 protein holds the most common genes and DNA from its merged rows. None of the V and J calls come from the authors' own analysis; TCRdb made them. A total of 350,000 to 450,000 distinct CDR3 sequences appear in this sample, 20% of them only once. Clones ranked in the top ten supply approximately 8.1% of the sample.

General study outcomes and caveats: Balanced CD4/CD8 phenotypes were observed for clones contracting from day 15 to 85, whereas a bias towards CD4+ was observed for a second wave of clones expanding from day 15 to 37. Contracting CD4+ clones turned up mainly in the CM and EM memory subsets, whereas EMRA was where CD8+ clones were enriched. SARS-CoV-2 specificity was not confirmed for the second-wave clones peaking on day 37. Some responding clones were found in pre-infection memory, which suggests that pre-existing cross-reactive memory T cells took part in the SARS-CoV-2 response. The study covered only a couple of mild cases, and larger cohorts including severe cases with pre-infection samples were considered necessary.

Reading from cysteine to phenylalanine, the CDR3 counts 16 amino acids. Kept here is only the CDR3 DNA, which spans 48 bases and is read in frame from base 1. According to the germline V gene, CDR1 reads SGHRS and CDR2 reads YFSETQ. Trimming takes 5 bases from V and 2 bases from J, and the germline ends sit 20 bases apart. Ficoll-Paque density gradient centrifugation was used to isolate PBMCs. Regarding this clonotype: No antigen is known for it. The sample holds no much larger clone one base away, and base qualities are not on file.

This sequence originates from an adult woman who had mild COVID-19 (a few samples of this study predate the infection). The sample titles of this study are shuffled in the database, so cell type and time point are left out; the donor was told from shared clones. Sequencing used PBMCs or a T cell subset sorted from them (not recorded which). The chain joins TRBV5-1 to TRBJ2-7; a tentative D call is TRBD1 (6 bases match). The bases are TGCGCCAGCAGAGTAGGGTCTTCCACAGGGCCCTACGAGCAGTACTTC. It translates as CASRVGSSTGPYEQYF.